The 27 T cell receptor beta chains below were found in one sample sequenced in a study of blood T cell repertoires in COVID-19 (dated by TCRdb to the early 2020s). The method behind the library was the immunoSEQ multiplex PCR assay. TCRdb mirrors the immuneACCESS table, restricted to in-frame sequences. Some clones are absent from its copies; in checked studies, under half trace to an unresolved V gene, and the reason for the others is unknown. For this sample there are about 140,000 clones; about 90% appear just once. The ten largest clones represent 8% to 13% of the sample. Source material: peripheral blood. These receptors all come from a woman at least 80 years old with acute or convalescent COVID-19.

The V and J genes are TRBV4-2 and TRBJ1-4; D may be TRBD1 (6 bases). V gave up 4 bases and J gave up 0 bases, with 12 bases separating them. Germline V gene data show CDR1 as LGHNA and CDR2 as YNFKEQ. The CDR3 loop spans 16 amino acids. The CDR3 DNA sequence: TGTGCCAGCAGCCCGGGGGGGCGAGCAACTAATGAAAAACTGTTTTTT. Encoded protein: CASSPGGRATNEKLFF.

The J gene is TRBJ1-1, the V gene TRBV4-2; TRBD1 matches 7 bases. V trimming: 2 bases; J trimming: 3 bases; junction bases outside the gene matches: 6. The CDR3 is made up of 15 amino acids. Germline V gives CDR1 LGHNA, CDR2 YNFKEQ. CDR3 nucleotides: TGTGCCAGCAGCCAACCGACGACAGGGTACACTGAAGCTTTCTTT. It yields the protein CASSQPTTGYTEAFF.

In DNA form, the CDR3 reads TGCGCCAGCAGCCAAGATCTGGAGGGCTATGGCTACACCTTC. This sequence encodes CASSQDLEGYGYTF. The J gene is TRBJ1-2, the V gene TRBV4-3; D is ambiguous. V was trimmed by 0 bases and J by 4 bases, leaving 9 bases between them. This CDR3 spans 14 amino acids. CDR1 LGHNA and CDR2 YSLEER come from the germline V gene.

The chain combines TRBV5-1 with TRBJ1-1; weak D call: TRBD1 (5 bases). Trimming took 1 base from V and 3 from J, leaving 10 bases between them. The CDR3 contains 14 residues. CDR1 and CDR2 (germline): SGHRS, YFSETQ. The CDR3 DNA sequence: TGCGCCAGCAGCTTGCAGGGCCAGTACACTGAAGCTTTCTTT. Protein product: CASSLQGQYTEAFF.

The rearrangement joins TRBV6-2 or TRBV6-3 to TRBJ2-7; D might be TRBD1 (5 bases). Trimming removed 4 bases from V and 3 bases from J, with 7 bases in between. Germline-derived CDR1 and CDR2 are MNHEY and SVGEGT. The CDR3 spans 12 residues. The CDR3 protein is CASSSDSYEQYF. The DNA for the CDR3 is TGTGCCAGCAGTTCCGACAGCTACGAGCAGTACTTC.

This clone was observed once. This rearrangement joins TRBV25-1 to TRBJ1-1, with unresolved D. This CDR3 has 15 amino acids. CDR1 and CDR2 (germline): MGHDK, SYGVNS. Trimming removed 4 bases from V and 1 base from J, with 13 bases in between. The CDR3 coding sequence is TGTGCCAGCAGTGGTCTTGAGCTTCAGAACACTGAAGCTTTCTTT. Protein sequence: CASSGLELQNTEAFF.

This clone was recorded once. The CDR3 bases are TGTGCCAGCAGCGACAGGGGAGGGGACACCGGGGAGCTGTTTTTT. The encoded protein is CASSDRGGDTGELFF. The chain is built from TRBV6-6 and TRBJ2-2; D may be TRBD1 (8 bases). V gave up 6 bases and J gave up 3 bases, with 14 bases separating them. The CDR3 contains 15 residues. CDR1 MNHNY and CDR2 SVGAGI come from the germline V gene (reference sequence).

This clone was counted a single time. V is TRBV6-1 and J is TRBJ1-5, with TRBD1 identical over 7 bases. CDR3 length: 15 amino acids. V was clipped by 3 bases and J by 4 bases; unmatched bases: 6. The germline CDR1 and CDR2 sequences are MNHNS and SASEGT. In DNA, the CDR3 is TGTGCCAGCAGTGAGGGTGTGACAGGGAATCAGCCCCAGCATTTT. Its translation is CASSEGVTGNQPQHF.

The chain couples TRBV2 to TRBJ1-1; D might be TRBD1 (5 bases). Germline V gene lookup returns CDR1 SNHLY and CDR2 FYNNEI. With 4 bases removed from V and 9 bases from J, the gap between germline ends came to 9 bases. The CDR3 is made up of 11 amino acids. The CDR3 region has the DNA TGTGCCAGCAGTGTGACAGAGAAAGCTTTCTTT. It yields the protein CASSVTEKAFF.

This clone was seen once. This chain uses TRBV7-3 with TRBJ2-3; TRBD2 agrees at 15 bases. The CDR3 spans 15 residues. CDR1 and CDR2 from the germline V gene are SGHTA and FQGTGA. J gave up 8 bases and V 3 bases, and 3 bases lay outside the gene matches. CDR3 loop: CASSLGLAGGGTQYF. CDR3 sequence (DNA): TGTGCCAGCAGCTTGGGACTAGCGGGAGGTGGTACGCAGTATTTT.

The count of this clone is one. The rearrangement joins TRBV19 to TRBJ1-2, with TRBD1 matching over 10 bases. The ends lost 7 bases at V and 2 bases at J; junction bases unmatched: 7. CDR3 size: 15 residues. In germline, CDR1 is LNHDA, CDR2 SQIVND (reference sequence). CDR3 protein: CASTWTGGLNYGYTF. CDR3 sequence (DNA): TGTGCCAGTACTTGGACAGGGGGACTGAACTATGGCTACACCTTC.

The chain's CDR3 is CASRSRRMNTEAFF. CDR3 bases: TGCGCCAGCAGGAGCAGGCGTATGAACACTGAAGCTTTCTTT. The gene calls are TRBV5-1 and TRBJ1-1; D uncertain. The ends were cut back, 5 bases at V and 0 bases at J, with 11 bases in the middle. Germline CDR1 SGHRS, CDR2 YFSETQ. The CDR3 covers 14 residues.

This chain uses TRBV6-5 with TRBJ2-5, with a possible D match to TRBD1 (5 bases). This CDR3 has 15 amino acids. The V gene's germline CDR1 is MNHEY and CDR2 SVGAGI. V lost 6 bases to trimming and J lost 2 bases, with 16 bases between them. The CDR3: CASRALGDPQETQYF. CDR3 nucleotide sequence: TGTGCCAGCAGGGCCCTAGGGGATCCACAAGAGACCCAGTACTTC.

The gene calls are TRBV18 and TRBJ2-1, with 7 bases identical to TRBD2. CDR1 is KGHSH and CDR2 is LQKENI in the germline V gene. V was pared by 1 base and J by 2 bases, with 2 bases of the junction left unmatched. The length of the CDR3 is 15 residues. CDR3 protein: CASSPLSGAYNEQFF. The CDR3 DNA reads TGTGCCAGCTCACCACTGAGCGGGGCCTACAATGAGCAGTTCTTC.

The chain links TRBV6-1 to TRBJ1-3; perhaps TRBD1 as D (5 bases). This CDR3 spans 15 amino acids. CDR1 and CDR2 from the germline V gene are MNHNS and SASEGT. V was shortened by 3 bases and J by 0 bases, with 9 bases between the two germline ends. The CDR3 DNA is TGTGCCAGCAGTGAGACAGTTTTCTCTGGAAACACCATATATTTT. It specifies CASSETVFSGNTIYF.

The chain has TRBV6-5 and TRBJ2-3, with 9 bases identical to TRBD1. The germline V gene encodes CDR1 MNHEY and CDR2 SVGAGI. V lost 6 bases and J lost 1; bases outside the gene matches: 2. The CDR3 is 14 amino acids. DNA of the CDR3: TGTGCCAGCAGAGGGGACAGGGGCACAGATACGCAGTATTTT. Protein: CASRGDRGTDTQYF.

The J gene is TRBJ2-3, the V gene TRBV7-2; 7 positions agree with TRBD2. CDR3 length: 14 residues. The V gene's germline CDR1 is SGHTA and CDR2 FQGNSA. The junction had 3 bases not matched to a gene; V was cut back by 4 bases and J by 2 bases. DNA of the CDR3: TGTGCCAGCAGCTACGCGGGAGCCACAGATACGCAGTATTTT. Translation: CASSYAGATDTQYF.

This clone was observed a handful of times. The chain joins TRBV7-2 to TRBJ1-5; D may be TRBD1 (5 bases). Germline CDR1 SGHTA, CDR2 FQGNSA. There are 15 residues in the CDR3. V was shortened by 5 bases and J by 0 bases, with 11 bases between the two germline ends. CDR3 bases: TGTGCCAGCAGCCCGGGGGGGGATAGCAATCAGCCCCAGCATTTT. This gives the protein CASSPGGDSNQPQHF.

V usage is TRBV2 and J usage is TRBJ2-7; D is unclear. V lost 7 bases to trimming and J lost 0 bases, with 4 bases between them. Germline assignment: CDR1 SNHLY and CDR2 FYNNEI. The CDR3 runs to 11 residues. The CDR3 spells CASTRSYEQYF. CDR3 bases: TGTGCCAGCACCCGCTCCTACGAGCAGTACTTC. Supplemented by reference TRBV2 and TRBJ2-7, the full variable domain reads EPEVTQTPSHQVTQMGQEVILRCVPISNHLYFYWYRQILGQKVEFLVSFYNNEISEKSEIFDDQFSVERPDGSNFTLKIRSTKLEDSAMYFCASTRSYEQYFGPGTRLTVT.

This clone turned up a few times. The chain joins TRBV27 to TRBJ1-4, with TRBD1 as a possible D gene (6 bases). The CDR3 runs to 13 residues. Trimming left V 2 bases short and J 8 bases short, with 9 bases between. The V gene's germline CDR1 is MNHEY and CDR2 SMNVEV (reference sequence). CDR3 residues: CASSLGGLEKLFF. The CDR3 DNA is TGTGCCAGCAGTTTAGGGGGCCTCGAAAAACTGTTTTTT.

The chain employs TRBV19 and TRBJ2-4; possible D gene TRBD1, 6 bases. This CDR3 spans 15 amino acids. Germline assignment: CDR1 LNHDA and CDR2 SQIVND (reference sequence). V was trimmed by 3 bases and J by 1 base, leaving 10 bases between them. The CDR3 DNA follows: TGTGCCAGTAGTATGACAGGATACGCCAAAAACATTCAGTACTTC. It specifies CASSMTGYAKNIQYF.

The chain carries TRBV6-5 and TRBJ1-1, with 9 bases matching TRBD1. The CDR3 contains 13 residues. V was pared by 2 bases and J by 8 bases, with 3 bases of the junction left unmatched. Germline values: CDR1 MNHEY, CDR2 SVGAGI. The CDR3 nucleotides are TGTGCCAGCAGTTACAGGGGGACAGGGGAAGCTTTCTTT. Its translation is CASSYRGTGEAFF.

This chain uses TRBV2 with TRBJ1-2; D perhaps matches TRBD1 (6 bases). V dropped 6 bases and J dropped 2 bases, with 10 bases sitting between them. CDR1 SNHLY and CDR2 FYNNEI come from the germline V gene. CDR3 length equals 13 residues. The CDR3 loop reads CASSLTGNYGYTF. In DNA form, the CDR3 reads TGTGCCAGCAGCCTAACAGGGAACTATGGCTACACCTTC.

CDR3 nucleotide sequence: TGTGCCAGTAGTACAGGATCCCCGATCACCGGGGAGCTGTTTTTT. Encoded protein: CASSTGSPITGELFF. The rearrangement links TRBV19 to TRBJ2-2; no definite D call. Germline V gene sequence: CDR1 LNHDA, CDR2 SQIVND (reference sequence). The CDR3 consists of 15 residues. Trimming removed 4 bases at V and 4 bases at J, with 13 bases between.

For this clone: The junction shows a germline mismatch at one end, possibly a read error. This rearrangement joins TRBV29-1 to TRBJ2-3; D is possibly TRBD1 (6 bases). Germline V lookup: CDR1 SQVTM, CDR2 ANQGSEA. The length of the CDR3 is 14 residues. The CDR3 coding sequence is TGCAGCGCTGAAGACAGGACTAGCACAGATACGCAGTATTTT. It encodes CSAEDRTSTDTQYF.

This clone appeared once. This sequence joins TRBV2 and TRBJ2-7; 9 bases match TRBD1. CDR1 and CDR2 from the germline V gene are SNHLY and FYNNEI. This CDR3 is built from 15 residues. J lost 4 bases, V lost 4 bases, and 8 bases had no gene match. The CDR3 DNA reads as TGTGCCAGCAGTGGGGGACAGGGCAGGTCATACGAGCAGTACTTC. Its protein is CASSGGQGRSYEQYF.

The V gene is TRBV27, the J gene TRBJ1-1, with D tentatively TRBD1 (5 bases). V was cut by 6 bases and J by 1 base, with 9 bases left in between. CDR3 length: 13 amino acids. From germline, CDR1 is MNHEY and CDR2 SMNVEV (reference sequence). CDR3 residues: CASRRDWNTEAFF. The CDR3 bases are TGTGCCAGCAGACGGGACTGGAACACTGAAGCTTTCTTT.